One sample yielded the 32 T cell receptor beta chains listed below, sequenced in a study of response to subunit inactivated influenza vaccine. TCRdb ran MiXCR on the RT-PCR reads and lists one entry per CDR3 protein. The sample contains fewer than 700,000 distinct CDR3 sequences, roughly 13% of which appear only once. Sample: PBMCs from blood, taken 45 days after vaccination. These receptors were obtained from a man aged 45-60 years who received an inactivated influenza vaccine.

V usage is TRBV9 and J usage is TRBJ1-5; a weak D match, TRBD1 (5 bases). CDR1 SGDLS and CDR2 YYNGEE come from the germline V gene. With 3 bases removed from V and 7 bases from J, the gap between germline ends came to 20 bases. The CDR3 is 16 amino acids. CDR3 region: CASSANSGTVGQPQHF. The CDR3 nucleotides are TGTGCCAGCAGCGCCAATTCCGGGACGGTAGGGCAGCCCCAGCATTTT. The whole variable domain, remainder taken from reference TRBV9 and TRBJ1-5, is DSGVTQTPKHLITATGQRVTLRCSPRSGDLSVYWYQQSLDQGLQFLIQYYNGEERAKGNILERFSAQQFPDLHSELNLSSLELGDSALYFCASSANSGTVGQPQHFGDGTRLSIL.

This clonotype has at least ten counts. The chain combines TRBV9 with TRBJ2-3; D is unresolved. Germline-derived CDR1 and CDR2 are SGDLS and YYNGEE. This CDR3 region has 13 residues. Trimming stripped 0 bases from V and 4 bases from J, with 6 bases between. The CDR3 coding sequence is TGTGCCAGCAGCGTAGTAGGCGCAGATACGCAGTATTTT. It yields the protein CASSVVGADTQYF. The complete variable domain, with remaining parts taken from reference TRBV9 and TRBJ2-3, reads DSGVTQTPKHLITATGQRVTLRCSPRSGDLSVYWYQQSLDQGLQFLIQYYNGEERAKGNILERFSAQQFPDLHSELNLSSLELGDSALYFCASSVVGADTQYFGPGTRLTVL.

This clonotype was seen a handful of times. This chain links TRBV27 with TRBJ2-1; 8 bases are a match to TRBD1. CDR3 size: 13 residues. CDR1 is MNHEY, CDR2 SMNVEV, per germline (reference sequence). J lost 4 bases, V lost 8 bases, and 4 bases had no gene match. This CDR3 reads CASGRTGYNEQFF. In DNA, the CDR3 is TGTGCCAGCGGGCGGACAGGGTACAATGAGCAGTTCTTC.

This clonotype has only a few counts. This rearrangement joins TRBV12-3 or TRBV12-4 to TRBJ2-3; 15 bases align to TRBD2. With 5 bases clipped from V and 3 bases from J, the junction kept 3 bases outside the gene matches. The CDR3 is 16 residues long. Here the CDR3 reads CASSGLAGGPTDTQYF. CDR3 sequence (DNA): TGTGCCAGCAGTGGACTAGCGGGGGGGCCAACAGATACGCAGTATTTT.

This clonotype was seen a handful of times. The V and J genes are TRBV7-2 and TRBJ2-3; D gene unclear. The length of the CDR3 is 13 residues. Germline-derived CDR1 and CDR2 are SGHTA and FQGNSA. With 4 bases removed from V and 1 base from J, the gap between germline ends came to 6 bases. CDR3 in DNA: TGTGCCAGCAGCTCTGCCCGCACAGATACGCAGTATTTT. Amino acids: CASSSARTDTQYF. The entire variable domain, with the rest obtained from reference TRBV7-2 and TRBJ2-3, is as follows: GAGVSQSPSNKVTEKGKDVELRCDPISGHTALYWYRQSLGQGLEFLIYFQGNSAPDKSGLPSDRFSAERTGGSVSTLTIQRTQQEDSAVYLCASSSARTDTQYFGPGTRLTVL.

The genes are TRBV10-3 and TRBJ2-7; D is possibly TRBD1 or TRBD2 (5 bases each). The CDR3 runs to 15 residues. Trimming removed 10 bases at V and 0 bases at J, with 19 bases between. From germline, CDR1 is ENHRY and CDR2 SYGVKD. CDR3 in amino acids: CASFSGTVSSYEQYF. The CDR3 nucleotides read TGTGCCAGTTTTTCCGGGACGGTGAGCTCCTACGAGCAGTACTTC.

As for this clonotype: At one of its ends the junction is not consistent with the germline gene, which may arise from a read error. The chain carries TRBV7-7 and TRBJ2-7; the D gene could be TRBD1 or TRBD2 (5 bases each). The CDR3 is 13 amino acids. CDR1 SSHAT and CDR2 FNYEAQ come from the germline V gene (reference sequence). CDR3 nucleotides: TGTGCTAGCAGCTTCCGGCAGGGAGCCGAGCAGTACTTC. Its translation is CASSFRQGAEQYF.

This clonotype showed up just a few times. The chain uses TRBV7-2 and TRBJ2-3, with D perhaps TRBD1 or TRBD2 (5 bases each). Between the trimmed V and J ends, which lost 3 bases and 5 bases, there was a span of 12 bases. Germline loops: CDR1 SGHTA, CDR2 FQGNSA. CDR3 length: 14 amino acids. The CDR3 is CASSFEGYGDTQYF. For the CDR3, the DNA is TGTGCCAGCAGCTTCGAGGGGTACGGAGATACGCAGTATTTT. The full variable domain, in which reference TRBV7-2 and TRBJ2-3 provide the parts outside the CDR3, is GAGVSQSPSNKVTEKGKDVELRCDPISGHTALYWYRQSLGQGLEFLIYFQGNSAPDKSGLPSDRFSAERTGGSVSTLTIQRTQQEDSAVYLCASSFEGYGDTQYFGPGTRLTVL.

This clonotype was observed many times. The chain carries TRBV7-2 and TRBJ2-1; a weak D match, TRBD2 (6 bases). The length of the CDR3 is 17 residues. The V gene lost 0 bases and the J gene lost 0 bases, with 12 bases spanning the gap. Germline V CDR1 and CDR2: SGHTA, FQGNSA. CDR3 nucleotide sequence: TGTGCCAGCAGCTTAGCCCGCGGGGCCTCCTCCTACAATGAGCAGTTCTTC. Translating gives CASSLARGASSYNEQFF. The variable domain in full, with the rest retrieved from reference TRBV7-2 and TRBJ2-1, is GAGVSQSPSNKVTEKGKDVELRCDPISGHTALYWYRQSLGQGLEFLIYFQGNSAPDKSGLPSDRFSAERTGGSVSTLTIQRTQQEDSAVYLCASSLARGASSYNEQFFGPGTRLTVL.

The table lists this clonotype with many counts. The rearrangement uses TRBV28 and TRBJ2-1; D unresolved. Trimming left V 1 base short and J 4 bases short, with 5 bases between. Germline assignment: CDR1 MDHEN and CDR2 SYDVKM. The CDR3 length is 13 residues. CDR3 protein: CASSLYPYNEQFF. In DNA form, the CDR3 reads TGTGCCAGCAGTTTATACCCTTACAATGAGCAGTTCTTC.

J is TRBJ2-1 and V is TRBV4-3; the match to TRBD2 covers 10 bases. Germline CDR1 reads LGHNA; CDR2 reads YSLEER. V gave up 8 bases and J gave up 0 bases; unmatched junction bases: 7. The CDR3 spans 16 residues. CDR3 sequence reads: CASGKAGGSSYNEQFF. As DNA, the CDR3 is TGCGCCAGCGGAAAAGCGGGAGGGAGCTCCTACAATGAGCAGTTCTTC.

This clonotype was observed a handful of times. The chain recombines TRBV20-1 with TRBJ2-1, with 9 bases aligning to TRBD2. Germline CDR1 is DFQATT and CDR2 is SNEGSKA (reference sequence). V trimming: 0 bases; J trimming: 6 bases; junction bases outside the gene matches: 3. The CDR3 runs 14 residues. CDR3 nucleotide sequence: TGCAGTGCTAGAGATGGCGGGAGGGGCAATGAGCAGTTCTTC. It is translated as CSARDGGRGNEQFF.

This clonotype has a handful of counts. The genes are TRBV12-3 or TRBV12-4 and TRBJ2-1; 12 nucleotides align to TRBD2. J was trimmed by 9 bases and V by 4 bases; bases with no gene match: 4. This CDR3 spans 14 amino acids. CDR3 DNA sequence: TGTGCCAGCAGTTGGACTAGCGGGAAAACTGAGCAGTTCTTC. Protein product: CASSWTSGKTEQFF.

In its sample, this clonotype was seen a few times. V and J are TRBV7-2 and TRBJ2-2, with D hard to call. This CDR3 has 13 residues. Germline-derived CDR1 and CDR2 are SGHTA and FQGNSA. V lost 1 base, J lost 6 bases, and 6 bases lay in between. Here the CDR3 reads CASSLERAGELFF. The CDR3 DNA sequence: TGTGCCAGCAGCTTAGAAAGGGCCGGGGAGCTGTTTTTT. The entire variable domain, with the rest obtained from reference TRBV7-2 and TRBJ2-2, is as follows: GAGVSQSPSNKVTEKGKDVELRCDPISGHTALYWYRQSLGQGLEFLIYFQGNSAPDKSGLPSDRFSAERTGGSVSTLTIQRTQQEDSAVYLCASSLERAGELFFGEGSRLTVL.

This clonotype appeared many times. This chain links TRBV12-3 or TRBV12-4 with TRBJ2-5; maybe TRBD2 (5 bases). The CDR3 covers 14 residues. The V and J ends lost 6 bases and 5 bases respectively, with 16 bases between them. The CDR3 loop reads CASSPGVTAETQYF. DNA for the CDR3: TGTGCCAGCAGCCCCGGGGTTACTGCGGAGACCCAGTACTTC.

This clonotype was found a few times. The CDR3 DNA reads TGTGCCAGCAGCTTACTAGCGGAGGGCTACGAGCAGTACTTC. Amino acid sequence: CASSLLAEGYEQYF. This chain joins TRBV7-9 and TRBJ2-7; 7 positions match TRBD2. Germline V gives CDR1 SEHNR, CDR2 FQNEAQ (reference sequence). The CDR3 is made up of 14 amino acids. V lost 2 bases and J lost 3; bases outside the gene matches: 4. The full variable domain, completed using reference TRBV7-9 and TRBJ2-7, is DTGVSQNPRHKITKRGQNVTFRCDPISEHNRLYWYRQTLGQGPEFLTYFQNEAQLEKSRLLSDRFSAERPKGSFSTLEIQRTEQGDSAMYLCASSLLAEGYEQYFGPGTRLTVT.

This clonotype was observed a few times. The gene calls are TRBV5-1 and TRBJ2-1, with D perhaps TRBD2 (6 bases). Deletions cut 0 bases from V and 2 bases from J, with 12 bases between. The germline V gene has CDR1 SGHRS and CDR2 YFSETQ. The CDR3 covers 16 residues. Written as DNA, the CDR3 is TGCGCCAGCAGCTTGGCCGGGGGAGTGGCCTACAATGAGCAGTTCTTC. It yields the protein CASSLAGGVAYNEQFF. Full variable domain (missing parts from reference TRBV5-1 and TRBJ2-1): KAGVTQTPRYLIKTRGQQVTLSCSPISGHRSVSWYQQTPGQGLQFLFEYFSETQRNKGNFPGRFSGRQFSNSRSEMNVSTLELGDSALYLCASSLAGGVAYNEQFFGPGTRLTVL.

This clonotype was seen at least ten times. The chain combines TRBV4-2 with TRBJ2-2; D may be TRBD1 or TRBD2 (6 bases each). The V and J ends lost 0 bases and 6 bases respectively, with 11 bases between them. Germline CDR1 and CDR2: LGHNA and YNFKEQ. The CDR3 runs 15 residues. The CDR3 is CASSQERRGAGELFF. For the CDR3, the DNA is TGTGCCAGCAGCCAAGAAAGAAGGGGGGCCGGGGAGCTGTTTTTT.

Concerning this clonotype: A much larger clone lies one base from this, so it may be a read error. J is TRBJ2-3 and V is TRBV20-1; possibly TRBD2 for D (6 bases). Germline loops: CDR1 DFQATT, CDR2 SNEGSKA (reference sequence). The CDR3 contains 16 residues. V lost 5 bases, J lost 3 bases, and 21 bases lay in between. The DNA of the CDR3 is TGCAGTGCTGCCCATCTAACGGGAGTGGGGACAGATACGCAGTATTTT. It is translated as CSAAHLTGVGTDTQYF.

The chain has TRBV7-3 and TRBJ1-1, with D tentatively TRBD1 (6 bases). Germline CDR1 reads SGHTA; CDR2 reads FQGTGA. Trimming left V 2 bases short and J 4 bases short, with 11 bases between. CDR3 length: 14 residues. CDR3: CASSLAGASTEAFF. Written as DNA, the CDR3 is TGTGCCAGCAGCTTAGCGGGGGCGAGCACTGAAGCTTTCTTT.

This clonotype appeared many times. The rearrangement uses TRBV20-1 and TRBJ1-6; no firm D call. Per germline, CDR1 DFQATT and CDR2 SNEGSKA (reference sequence). Trimming cost V 4 bases and J 5 bases, with 6 bases left between them. This CDR3 has 12 amino acids. CDR3 in DNA: TGCAGTGCTAAAGGGCATAATTCACCCCTCCACTTT. It yields the protein CSAKGHNSPLHF.

V and J are TRBV12-3 or TRBV12-4 and TRBJ1-4; no reliable D call. V was clipped by 1 base and J by 4 bases, with 7 bases between them. This CDR3 is 14 amino acids long. The CDR3 loop is CASSLGQINEKLFF. CDR3 in DNA: TGTGCCAGCAGTTTAGGGCAAATTAATGAAAAACTGTTTTTT.

J is TRBJ2-1 and V is TRBV27; a weak D match, TRBD2 (7 bases). The V end lost 6 bases, the J end lost 2 bases, and 17 bases lay between the germline ends. Germline assignment: CDR1 MNHEY and CDR2 SMNVEV (reference sequence). CDR3 length: 16 amino acids. The chain's CDR3 is CASRGGPTSPYNEQFF. The CDR3, as DNA: TGTGCCAGCAGGGGGGGGCCAACCAGCCCCTACAATGAGCAGTTCTTC.

This clonotype was picked up a small number of times. This chain uses TRBV12-3 or TRBV12-4 with TRBJ2-1; 10 nucleotides agree with TRBD1. The CDR3 length is 15 residues. V lost 6 bases and J lost 8; bases outside the gene matches: 10. This chain's CDR3 is CASSPGTGVSHEQFF. The CDR3, as DNA: TGTGCCAGCAGCCCTGGGACAGGGGTAAGCCATGAGCAGTTCTTC.

There are a few counts of this clonotype. J is TRBJ2-5 and V is TRBV5-1, with 9 bases that match TRBD2. From germline, CDR1 is SGHRS and CDR2 YFSETQ. The CDR3 covers 18 residues. The ends lost 6 bases at V and 1 base at J; junction bases unmatched: 16. The CDR3 sequence is CASMPYWRREGIQETQYF. In nucleotides, the CDR3 is TGCGCCAGCATGCCTTATTGGCGGCGGGAGGGAATCCAAGAGACCCAGTACTTC. The variable domain in full, completed from reference TRBV5-1 and TRBJ2-5, reads KAGVTQTPRYLIKTRGQQVTLSCSPISGHRSVSWYQQTPGQGLQFLFEYFSETQRNKGNFPGRFSGRQFSNSRSEMNVSTLELGDSALYLCASMPYWRREGIQETQYFGPGTRLLVL.

The chain links TRBV7-6 to TRBJ2-5; TRBD1 or TRBD2 may be the D gene (6 bases each). The CDR3 loop spans 18 amino acids. Germline lookup yields CDR1 SGHVS and CDR2 FNYEAQ. V lost 7 bases and J lost 3, with 27 bases in between. CDR3 DNA sequence: TGTGCCAGCACCTCTGTCGGGGGCCCGCTGGGATCCGAAGAGACCCAGTACTTC. Protein: CASTSVGGPLGSEETQYF.

The table lists this clonotype with a few counts. The chain links TRBV6-2 or TRBV6-3 to TRBJ1-5; D remains ambiguous. Germline CDR1 and CDR2: MNHEY and SVGEGT. V was cut by 0 bases and J by 1 base, with 13 bases left in between. CDR3 length equals 17 residues. CDR3 in amino acids: CASSYSIGGVSNQPQHF. The DNA for the CDR3 is TGTGCCAGCAGTTACTCGATCGGTGGCGTAAGCAATCAGCCCCAGCATTTT.

This clonotype was counted at least ten times. The chain links TRBV6-1 to TRBJ1-5; weak D call: TRBD1 (5 bases). Germline CDR1 is MNHNS and CDR2 is SASEGT. The V end was cut by 7 bases, the J end by 0 bases, with 16 bases between. This CDR3 has 16 residues. This CDR3 is CASNPGPRISNQPQHF. The CDR3 DNA reads as TGTGCCAGCAACCCGGGACCCAGAATTAGCAATCAGCCCCAGCATTTT.

This clonotype was counted a few times. V gene TRBV20-1 combines with J gene TRBJ2-1; TRBD2 matches 8 bases. The CDR3 runs 14 residues. The trim removed 3 bases at V and 9 bases at J, leaving 10 bases unmatched. CDR1 DFQATT and CDR2 SNEGSKA come from the germline V gene (reference sequence). This chain's CDR3 is CSARAGGGIGEQFF. CDR3 coding DNA: TGCAGTGCTAGGGCCGGCGGGGGGATAGGTGAGCAGTTCTTC.

V is TRBV12-3 or TRBV12-4 and J is TRBJ2-5, with 15 bases aligning to TRBD2. This CDR3 has 16 residues. The trim removed 6 bases at V and 4 bases at J, leaving 6 bases unmatched. The CDR3 region has the DNA TGTGCCAGCAGAGGGACTAGCGGGGGGCACGGAGAGACCCAGTACTTC. Residues: CASRGTSGGHGETQYF.

This clonotype showed up just a few times. This chain connects TRBV12-3 or TRBV12-4 to TRBJ2-4; D might be TRBD2 (6 bases). The CDR3 spans 14 residues. Trimming took off 7 bases at V and 5 bases at J, with 15 bases between the two ends. As DNA, the CDR3 is TGTGCCAGCAAGATCGTGGGGGGACAAAACATTCAGTACTTC. It is translated as CASKIVGGQNIQYF.

For this clonotype: A much larger clone lies a single base off, so this may be a read error. The chain carries TRBV12-3 or TRBV12-4 and TRBJ2-7, with D tentatively TRBD2 (5 bases). This CDR3 has 13 amino acids. Trimming left V 6 bases short and J 2 bases short, with 11 bases between. DNA of the CDR3: TGTGCCAGCAGGCAGGCTAGCACCTACGAGCAGTACTTC. Its protein is CASRQASTYEQYF.